This is a list of T cell receptor beta chains from one sample in a study of blood T cell repertoires in COVID-19. TCRdb's copy holds only in-frame clones and misses some; the assay was immunoSEQ multiplex PCR. The data show 95,000 to 110,000 clones, over 75% seen once. The sequencing sample was made of peripheral blood. The receptor source for this set is a human donor in a cohort sampled during active or convalescent COVID-19. CDR3s leave out the opening cysteine and the closing phenylalanine or tryptophan.

v_call cdr3_aa
TRBV9 ASSVGAGNSPLH
TRBV19 ASSIGGQAGANVLT
TRBV6-5 ASSSRGPPDTQY
TRBV28 ASSLWQRYYGYT
TRBV7-3 ASSLAGGTDTQY
TRBV10-3 AISEFGQFDSNQPQH
TRBV7-9 ASSAGLGGLNEKLF
TRBV5-1 ASSFGSGATDTQY
TRBV7-2 ASRVGAALNQPQH
TRBV20-1 SASRQETQY
TRBV11-2 ASSSHRVPYEQY
TRBV9 ASSPSGGENTEAF
TRBV12-5 ASGWGVAETQY
TRBV7-6 ASSSPGQGAHTGELF
TRBV24-1 ATSDPGTSGSNEQF
TRBV4-1 ASRPVGGRQEEKLF
TRBV18 ASSQVRTQAGEAF
TRBV27 ASSFPCLRWSEDSCTNEPLH
TRBV6-6 ASSADGLYGYT
TRBV7-9 ASSSGLMNTEAF
TRBV6-5 ASITGSSYNSPLH
TRBV27 ASRDRGRGNTEAF
TRBV18 ASSPGTANTEAF
TRBV5-1 ASSLVGQGTEAF
TRBV7-6 ASSESPRGVTEAF
TRBV6-5 ASSGSGSSGNTIY
TRBV2 ASKDLRQQLTNSGANVLT
TRBV4-2 ASSQEGGSAEKLF
TRBV7-9 ASSPDRVSVHEQY
TRBV10-3 AISDNSGGPYEQY
TRBV6-5 ASGQDYEQY
TRBV28 ASSPGTALGEKLF
TRBV19 ASSTPSGGLSYNEQF
TRBV11-2 ASSLDLDSSYEQY
TRBV5-1 ASSLGTVGYGYT
TRBV9 ASSAGYRISNTEAF
TRBV6-6 ASTQSGGGANYGYT
TRBV10-3 AISESFSAGTEAF
TRBV5-4 ASSLGGLQETQY
TRBV7-2 ASSLGSSLVAGELF
TRBV2 ASTAGTGTDTQY
TRBV11-2 ASSLDHRRGNEQF
TRBV29-1 SATPGTQNYGYT